This TCR beta chain emerged from a study of blood T cell repertoires in COVID-19. Study-level information: The cDNA or gDNA used as material had been derived from T cells, B-cell-depleted T cells, or PBMCs.

V shed 3 bases, J shed 0 bases, and the junction held 5 bases outside the gene matches. The CDR3 is 16 amino acids. The V gene's germline CDR1 is SGHTA and CDR2 FQGNSA. The assay was immunoSEQ multiplex PCR, and TCRdb's table has in-frame clones only and misses some. The top ten hold 3% to 4% of the sample, which has roughly 310,000 clones, around 87% seen once. Sequencing input: peripheral blood. The gene calls are TRBV7-2 and TRBJ1-1; 9 nucleotides match TRBD1. The TCR originated in a woman in her forties or fifties with active or convalescent COVID-19. CDR3 region: CASSLTGGLLNTEAFF. DNA for the CDR3: TGTGCCAGCAGCTTGACAGGGGGTCTCCTGAACACTGAAGCTTTCTTT.